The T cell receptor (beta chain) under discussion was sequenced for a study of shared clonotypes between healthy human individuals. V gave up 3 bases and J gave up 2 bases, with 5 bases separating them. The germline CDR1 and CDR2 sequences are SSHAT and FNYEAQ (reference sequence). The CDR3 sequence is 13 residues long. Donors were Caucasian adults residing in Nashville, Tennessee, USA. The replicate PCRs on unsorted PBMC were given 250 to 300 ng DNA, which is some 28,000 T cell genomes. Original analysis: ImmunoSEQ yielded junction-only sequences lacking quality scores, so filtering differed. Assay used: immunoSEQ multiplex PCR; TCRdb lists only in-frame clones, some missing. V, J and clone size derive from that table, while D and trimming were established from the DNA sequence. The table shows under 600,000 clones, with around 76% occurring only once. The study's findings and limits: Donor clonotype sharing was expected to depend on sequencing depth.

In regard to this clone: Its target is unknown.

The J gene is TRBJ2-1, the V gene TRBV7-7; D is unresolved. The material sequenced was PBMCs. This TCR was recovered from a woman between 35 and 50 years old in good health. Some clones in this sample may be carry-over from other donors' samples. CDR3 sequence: CASSLDAYNEQFF. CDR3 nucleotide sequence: TGTGCCAGCAGCTTGGACGCCTACAATGAGCAGTTCTTC. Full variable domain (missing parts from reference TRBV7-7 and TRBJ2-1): GAGVSQSPRYKVTKRGQDVTLRCDPISSHATLYWYQQALGQGPEFLTYFNYEAQPDKSGLPSDRFSAERPEGSISTLTIQRTEQRDSAMYRCASSLDAYNEQFFGPGTRLTVL.